The following is a T cell receptor (beta chain) sequence with its context. The antigen remains undetermined. Looked up from germline, CDR1 is LNHDA and CDR2 is SQIVND (reference sequence). V dropped 4 bases and J dropped 3 bases, with 6 bases sitting between them. The CDR3 sequence is 12 residues long. The source of the sample is a study of cytomegalovirus exposure and HLA in healthy donors. Study-level points and caveats: Specific recognition of CMV antigens was confirmed in vitro for three chains (all CMV-associated). Reportedly, a later analysis found an Asian-associated ancestry cluster had fewer N-insertions than the roughly 670-donor mean. From TCR beta sequences, most subjects' HLA-A and HLA-B alleles were reportedly predicted accurately. In a later analysis, at a false discovery rate of 0.05, roughly 17,000 TCR beta sequences matched HLA alleles.

13 Jbeta primers and 60 Vbeta primers were used for the PCR. The protocol was immunoSEQ multiplex PCR, while the TCRdb copy is restricted to in-frame clones and leaves out a portion. The sample holds about 130,000 clones, 82% seen once. The sample consisted of PBMCs. V is TRBV19 and J is TRBJ1-1, with D uncertain. The receptor comes from a male donor in good health and CMV-seropositive. Here the CDR3 reads CASSRSDTEAFF. The CDR3 bases are TGTGCCAGTAGTAGGTCGGACACTGAAGCTTTCTTT.